A selection of T cell receptor beta chains follows, all from one sample in a study of cytomegalovirus exposure and HLA in healthy donors. Sequencing used immunoSEQ multiplex PCR; TCRdb keeps in-frame clones, though not all of them. The data contain about 150,000 clones, just under 90% of them singletons. Sequencing used PBMCs. All receptors come from a woman aged 30 to 39 in good health and CMV-seronegative. Both conserved end residues are part of each CDR3. Each record gives: J gene, V gene, clone size, D gene, CDR3 DNA, CDR3 protein. A D gene is named only where the DNA matches it firmly. For some rows the clone size is stated as once, few or many, or as a class when expanded; others skip it.

TRBJ1-2 | TRBV18 | - | - | TGTGCCAGCTCACCAGAGGAGGGAGCGTATGGCTACACCTTC | CASSPEEGAYGYTF
TRBJ1-1 | TRBV30 | - | - | TGTGCCTGGAGCATTGGGGCGGCGAACACTGAAGCTTTCTTT | CAWSIGAANTEAFF
TRBJ2-1 | TRBV28 | - | TRBD2 | TGTGCCAGCAGTTTAGCCCGGACTAGCGGGATCGATGAGCAGTTCTTC | CASSLARTSGIDEQFF
TRBJ2-5 | TRBV5-1 | - | TRBD2 | TGCGCCAGCAGCACACTCGGCGGACTAGCGGGATACCAAGAGACCCAGTACTTC | CASSTLGGLAGYQETQYF
TRBJ2-7 | TRBV28 | once | TRBD1 | TGTGCCAGCAGACACGACCCGGGACAGGGCTACGAGCAGTACTTC | CASRHDPGQGYEQYF
TRBJ1-1 | TRBV19 | - | TRBD1 | TGTGCCAGTAGTCACACCCGCGACAGGGGAGGGACTGAAGCTTTCTTT | CASSHTRDRGGTEAFF
TRBJ2-7 | TRBV7-9 | - | - | TGTGCCAGCAACCTCCAGGGCGAGCAGTACTTC | CASNLQGEQYF
TRBJ1-1 | TRBV7-9 | - | - | TGTGCCAGCAGCTTAGACAGTCCTGAAGCTTTCTTT | CASSLDSPEAFF
TRBJ1-2 | TRBV6-5 | - | TRBD1 | TGTGCCAGCAGTTACACTGGACAGGAGAACTATGGCTACACCTTC | CASSYTGQENYGYTF
TRBJ2-1 | TRBV18 | - | TRBD1 | TGTGCCAGCTCACCAAGGACAGGGGAAATCTACAATGAGCAGTTCTTC | CASSPRTGEIYNEQFF
TRBJ2-5 | TRBV27 | - | - | TGTGCCAGCAGCTCTACAGGGTACTGGGTGGAGACCCAGTACTTC | CASSSTGYWVETQYF
TRBJ2-3 | TRBV6-5 | - | - | TGTGCCAGCAGTCTCCTGCGATCGGGGGATACGCAGTATTTT | CASSLLRSGDTQYF
TRBJ2-7 | TRBV4-3 | - | - | TGCGCCAGCAGCCAAGTGTACCCTTCAGGCTACGAGCAGTACTTC | CASSQVYPSGYEQYF
TRBJ1-2 | TRBV2 | once | - | TGTGCCAGCAGTGAAAAAGGAGAAGCTAACTATGGCTACACCTTC | CASSEKGEANYGYTF
TRBJ1-5 | TRBV19 | - | - | TGTGCCAGTAGTATGGCTACCAGGGCGGGCAATCAGCCCCAGCATTTT | CASSMATRAGNQPQHF
TRBJ2-1 | TRBV4-3 | few | - | TGCGCCAGCAGCCCTTCGGATGAGCGGGCCAGCAATGAGCAGTTCTTC | CASSPSDERASNEQFF
TRBJ2-1 | TRBV5-4 | - | TRBD1 | TGTGCCAGCAGCATAGACAGGGGACCCTACAATGAGCAGTTCTTC | CASSIDRGPYNEQFF
TRBJ2-2 | TRBV27 | - | - | TGTGCCAGCAGTTTACAGGGGTACAGCACCGGGGAGCTGTTTTTT | CASSLQGYSTGELFF